This paragraph reports one TCR beta chain. The antigen remains unidentified. The junction had 12 bases not matched to a gene; V was cut back by 6 bases and J by 0 bases. The CDR3 totals 18 residues. CDR1 is KGHSH and CDR2 is LQKENI in the germline V gene. The data were obtained in a study of shared clonotypes between healthy human individuals. Study-level findings and limits: Lower generation probabilities were found for non-shared clonotypes than for those shared by all four donors. Naive subsets tended to show greater estimated richness than memory subsets.

The protocol was immunoSEQ multiplex PCR, while the TCRdb copy is restricted to in-frame clones and leaves out a portion. The sample includes around 1.1 million clones, around three quarters of them seen just once. Sample: memory CD4+ T cells from PBMCs. Sample subset: CD45RA-negative fraction. The V gene is TRBV18, the J gene TRBJ1-4, with 8 nucleotides matching TRBD1. The receptor comes from a man between 18 and 35 years old in good health. Some clones in this sample may be carry-over from other donors' samples. The chain's CDR3 is CASSTLDRVDTTNEKLFF. The CDR3 nucleotides read TGTGCCAGCTCCACTCTGGACAGGGTTGATACAACTAATGAAAAACTGTTTTTT.